One and the same sample provided the 18 T cell receptor beta chains below, sequenced in a study of human T cells and chemical hapten exposure. Using its own MiXCR run on the RACE reads, TCRdb lists one record per CDR3 protein. The repertoire consists of 69,000 or so distinct CDR3 sequences, with under 13% occurring once and the leading ten covering around 7%. Time point: patch test 2, 6 weeks after DPC sensitization. This sample's treatment: therapeutic diphenylcyclopropenone sensitization with weekly scalp DPC. The sequencing here drew on whole blood, taken in connection with sensitization to the hapten diphenylcyclopropenone (DPC). Receptor source: a woman aged 45 to 65 with alopecia areata. Some clones in this sample may be carry-over from other donors' samples.

This clonotype appeared a single time. This chain links TRBV29-1 with TRBJ1-2; possible D gene TRBD1, 6 bases. Per germline, CDR1 SQVTM and CDR2 ANQGSEA. The CDR3 loop spans 12 amino acids. V lost 6 bases and J lost 8, with 16 bases in between. The CDR3 DNA reads TGCAGCGTCTCAGGGGACTCGCAAGGCTACACCTTC. This sequence encodes CSVSGDSQGYTF.

In its sample, this clonotype was seen many times. V is TRBV2 and J is TRBJ2-1, with a weak D call TRBD2 (6 bases). V was pared by 4 bases and J by 9 bases, with 16 bases between. The CDR3 spans 14 residues. Germline V gene data show CDR1 as SNHLY and CDR2 as FYNNEI. The CDR3 region is CASSVLSGLSEQFF. CDR3 DNA sequence: TGTGCCAGCAGTGTGCTTAGCGGACTGAGTGAGCAGTTCTTC.

This clonotype came up many times. The chain combines TRBV7-9 with TRBJ1-5; tentative D call: TRBD1 (6 bases). This CDR3 is 15 amino acids long. CDR1 and CDR2 (germline): SEHNR, FQNEAQ (reference sequence). The V end lost 5 bases, the J end lost 0 bases, and 11 bases lay between the germline ends. The CDR3 sequence is CASSTDRYSNQPQHF. The CDR3 region has the DNA TGTGCCAGCAGCACCGACAGGTATAGCAATCAGCCCCAGCATTTT.

The chain has TRBV23-1 and TRBJ2-3, with 8 bases identical to TRBD2. TRBV23-1 is given ORF status, its function remaining uncertain. CDR3 size: 15 residues. V lost 3 bases, J lost 8 bases, and 10 bases stayed unmatched. CDR3 residues: CASSQSISGIGTQYF. The CDR3 nucleotides read TGCGCCAGCAGTCAGTCGATTAGCGGGATTGGTACGCAGTATTTT.

This clonotype has a count of ten or more. The chain joins TRBV20-1 to TRBJ2-1; 9 bases map to TRBD1. V was clipped by 4 bases and J by 7 bases; unmatched bases: 14. This CDR3 comprises 16 residues. Germline CDR1 DFQATT, CDR2 SNEGSKA (reference sequence). DNA of the CDR3: TGCAGTGCTACAGGGACAGGGAATGGTTTGGTGAATGAGCAGTTCTTC. Protein sequence: CSATGTGNGLVNEQFF.

The rearrangement joins TRBV7-2 to TRBJ2-1, with D tentatively TRBD2 (6 bases). The ends were cut back, 5 bases at V and 4 bases at J, with 18 bases in the middle. The V gene's germline CDR1 is SGHTA and CDR2 FQGNSA. There are 16 residues in the CDR3. In nucleotides, the CDR3 is TGTGCCAGCAGCCCGGGACTCAATCTCGGGTACAATGAGCAGTTCTTC. It encodes CASSPGLNLGYNEQFF.

This clonotype was seen at least ten times. This chain joins TRBV7-6 and TRBJ2-1, with 15 nucleotides matching TRBD2. The V gene's germline CDR1 is SGHVS and CDR2 FNYEAQ. The CDR3 consists of 20 residues. Losses at the gene ends were 4 bases for V and 9 bases for J; bases not matched to a gene: 19. The CDR3 here is CASSYRTGPGLAGGRSEQFF. CDR3 DNA: TGTGCCAGCAGCTATAGGACAGGGCCCGGACTAGCGGGAGGGCGGAGTGAGCAGTTCTTC.

The sample holds many counts of this clonotype. The CDR3 spells CASSQGAGDGSYEQYF. The CDR3 region has the DNA TGTGCCAGCAGCCAGGGCGCAGGGGACGGTTCCTACGAGCAGTACTTC. This sequence joins TRBV4-2 and TRBJ2-7, with D possibly matching TRBD1 (6 bases). V lost 3 bases, J lost 1 base, and 16 bases lay in between. Germline V gene data show CDR1 as LGHNA and CDR2 as YNFKEQ. CDR3 size: 16 residues.

This clonotype was counted many times. The rearrangement links TRBV19 to TRBJ2-1, with D possibly matching TRBD1 (5 bases). CDR3 length equals 14 residues. Trimming left V 6 bases short and J 8 bases short, with 17 bases between. The germline gives CDR1 LNHDA, CDR2 SQIVND (reference sequence). Here the CDR3 DNA reads TGTGCCAGTAGGAACAGGCTAAGGGAATATGAGCAGTTCTTC. This gives the protein CASRNRLREYEQFF. Drawing the rest from reference TRBV19 and TRBJ2-1, the complete variable domain is DGGITQSPKYLFRKEGQNVTLSCEQNLNHDAMYWYRQDPGQGLRLIYYSQIVNDFQKGDIAEGYSVSREKKESFPLTVTSAQKNPTAFYLCASRNRLREYEQFFGPGTRLTVL.

This clonotype was seen ten or more times. The J gene is TRBJ1-1, the V gene TRBV3-1, with unresolved D. The CDR3 spans 17 residues. The V and J ends lost 1 base and 0 bases respectively, with 15 bases between them. Germline CDR1 is LGHDT and CDR2 is YNNKEL (reference sequence). DNA for the CDR3: TGTGCCAGCAGCCAAGGTGGAGGGCAGAGGATGAACACTGAAGCTTTCTTT. This sequence encodes CASSQGGGQRMNTEAFF.

This clonotype was found many times. The rearrangement uses TRBV24-1 and TRBJ2-1; D is ambiguous. Trimming left V 0 bases short and J 0 bases short, with 5 bases between. The CDR3 spans 15 residues. CDR1 and CDR2 from the germline V gene are KGHDR and SFDVKD. CDR3 residues: CATSDLQSSYNEQFF. The CDR3, as DNA: TGTGCCACCAGTGATTTGCAGAGCTCCTACAATGAGCAGTTCTTC.

J is TRBJ2-7 and V is TRBV5-5, with 8 nucleotides matching TRBD1. Germline CDR1 SGHKS, CDR2 YYEKEE (reference sequence). The CDR3 contains 14 residues. With V trimmed by 5 bases and J by 2 bases, 6 bases remained unmatched. CDR3 in DNA: TGTGCCAGCAGTTATTGGACAGGGCCCTACGAGCAGTACTTC. This translates into CASSYWTGPYEQYF.

This clonotype was recorded many times. V usage is TRBV11-2 and J usage is TRBJ2-2; no definite D call. This CDR3 contains 16 residues. The germline V gene encodes CDR1 SGHAT and CDR2 FQNNGV. Trimming took 0 bases from V and 3 from J, leaving 11 bases between them. CDR3 sequence (DNA): TGTGCCAGCAGCTTAGATGGCAGGCTATACACCGGGGAGCTGTTTTTT. This gives the protein CASSLDGRLYTGELFF.

This clonotype has only a few counts. The chain joins TRBV7-6 to TRBJ2-5, with 13 positions matching TRBD2. This CDR3 region has 16 residues. Looked up from germline, CDR1 is SGHVS and CDR2 is FNYEAQ. J gave up 2 bases and V 1 base, and 1 base lay outside the gene matches. This CDR3 is CASSLVLAGGQETQYF. The CDR3, as DNA: TGTGCCAGCAGCTTAGTACTAGCGGGAGGGCAAGAGACCCAGTACTTC.

In its sample, this clonotype was seen a few times. The chain uses TRBV6-5 and TRBJ2-7; TRBD2 matches 12 bases. Germline V gene sequence: CDR1 MNHEY, CDR2 SVGAGI. The CDR3 spans 16 residues. Germline trimming cut 5 bases from V and 4 bases from J; bases unmatched to any gene: 9. The CDR3 is CASSARLAGVTYEQYF. The CDR3 DNA reads as TGTGCCAGCAGTGCAAGACTAGCGGGAGTGACTTACGAGCAGTACTTC.

The J gene is TRBJ2-1, the V gene TRBV20-1, with 10 nucleotides matching TRBD2. The V and J ends lost 0 bases and 6 bases, in that order; junction bases with no gene match: 14. Germline V gene data show CDR1 as DFQATT and CDR2 as SNEGSKA (reference sequence). The CDR3 loop spans 18 amino acids. Here the CDR3 DNA reads TGCAGTGCTAGAGATCTGCGCGCTAGCGGGAGTAGTGTCAATGAGCAGTTCTTC. It codes for CSARDLRASGSSVNEQFF.

A single count supports this clonotype. This chain joins TRBV29-1 and TRBJ2-5; 10 positions match TRBD1. V shed 6 bases and J 5 bases; nucleotides not matched to a gene: 9. There are 14 residues in the CDR3. Per the germline V gene, CDR1 is SQVTM and CDR2 is ANQGSEA. CDR3 residues: CSVTSDRGTETQYF. The CDR3, as DNA: TGCAGCGTAACCTCGGACAGGGGGACGGAGACCCAGTACTTC.

At least ten counts were recorded for this clonotype. CDR3 region: CASRDRGYTGELFF. The CDR3 DNA sequence: TGTGCCAGCAGGGACAGGGGGTACACCGGGGAGCTGTTTTTT. The rearrangement links TRBV2 to TRBJ2-2; 10 bases are a match to TRBD1. Germline lookup yields CDR1 SNHLY and CDR2 FYNNEI. The CDR3 sequence is 14 residues long. Trimming at V came to 6 bases and at J to 3 bases, leaving 1 base not matched to a gene.